The 32 T cell receptor beta chains given below trace back to one sample, sequenced in a study of metastatic and nonmetastatic thyroid tumors. TCRdb recomputed clones from the PCR reads via MiXCR. Here the sample spans 91,000 or so clones, about 13% being singletons. Before thyroid surgery, none of the patients had received any treatment. The sample was blood. The receptors here all came from a female donor with papillary thyroid cancer or a benign thyroid nodule (not recorded which). Some clones in this sample may be carry-over from other donors' samples.

This clone was counted a few times. The V gene is TRBV6-1, the J gene TRBJ1-3, with 7 bases that match TRBD1. The germline gives CDR1 MNHNS, CDR2 SASEGT. The ends lost 6 bases at V and 4 bases at J; junction bases unmatched: 6. The CDR3 runs to 14 residues. CDR3 in amino acids: CASRETGVGNTIYF. CDR3 sequence (DNA): TGTGCCAGCAGGGAAACAGGGGTCGGAAACACCATATATTTT.

This clone was counted between two and nine times. A much larger clonotype is one base distant, so this may be a read error. J is TRBJ2-1 and V is TRBV6-2 or TRBV6-3; no reliable D call. Germline assignment: CDR1 MNHEY and CDR2 SVGEGT. The length of the CDR3 is 17 residues. Here the CDR3 DNA reads TGTGCCAGCAGTTACCCCTTCAGGTTAAGCTCCTACAGTGAGCAGTTCTTC. As protein: CASSYPFRLSSYSEQFF.

The genes are TRBV20-1 and TRBJ1-1; the D is unclear. The germline V and J ends were trimmed by 0 bases and 7 bases, with 15 bases remaining between them. CDR3 length: 14 residues. Germline-derived CDR1 and CDR2 are DFQATT and SNEGSKA (reference sequence). The CDR3 DNA is TGCAGTGCTAGAGACCCCAGTAGCGGGGATGAAGCTTTCTTT. Encoded protein: CSARDPSSGDEAFF.

This chain connects TRBV30 to TRBJ1-3; weak D call: TRBD1 (5 bases). This CDR3 comprises 13 residues. V lost 7 bases and J lost 4, with 14 bases in between. Germline V gene lookup returns CDR1 GTSNPN and CDR2 SVGIG (reference sequence). The CDR3 loop reads CASTDSAGNTIYF. CDR3 nucleotides: TGTGCCTCGACAGACTCGGCAGGAAACACCATATATTTT.

V is TRBV28 and J is TRBJ2-7, with D tentatively TRBD1 (5 bases). The CDR3 runs 14 residues. Germline-derived CDR1 and CDR2 are MDHEN and SYDVKM. V gave up 4 bases and J gave up 3 bases, with 13 bases separating them. CDR3 in amino acids: CASSSPTEFYEQYF. The CDR3, as DNA: TGTGCCAGCAGTTCCCCGACAGAGTTCTACGAGCAGTACTTC.

This clone was found many times. V gene TRBV28 combines with J gene TRBJ2-3; the match to TRBD1 covers 10 bases. J lost 8 bases, V lost 10 bases, and 18 bases had no gene match. This CDR3 comprises 16 residues. In germline, CDR1 is MDHEN, CDR2 SYDVKM. Here the CDR3 reads CATSTPGQGGSGTQYF. DNA for the CDR3: TGTGCCACCTCGACTCCTGGACAGGGGGGTAGTGGTACGCAGTATTTT.

As to this clone: This sequence may be a read error, since a much larger clone differs from it by one base. This chain's CDR3 is CASSSGQGKIVEQYF. CDR3 nucleotide sequence: TGTGCCAGCAGCTCAGGACAGGGGAAGATAGTCGAGCAGTACTTC. The chain uses TRBV7-9 and TRBJ2-7; 9 positions agree with TRBD1. Germline trimming cut 4 bases from V and 6 bases from J; bases unmatched to any gene: 10. CDR1 and CDR2 (germline): SEHNR, FQNEAQ (reference sequence). The CDR3 is 15 residues long.

This clone was detected ten times or more. This chain's CDR3 is CASSRGLGGNNEQFF. The CDR3 coding sequence is TGTGCCAGCAGCAGGGGACTCGGAGGGAACAATGAGCAGTTCTTC. The chain is built from TRBV3-1 and TRBJ2-1; TRBD2 might be the D (6 bases). The CDR3 is made up of 15 amino acids. The germline gives CDR1 LGHDT, CDR2 YNNKEL (reference sequence). V was cut by 5 bases and J by 5 bases, with 16 bases left in between.

This clone came up many times. This sequence joins TRBV20-1 and TRBJ2-4; TRBD1 matches at 7 bases. This CDR3 is built from 15 residues. In germline, CDR1 is DFQATT, CDR2 SNEGSKA (reference sequence). Unmatched junction bases numbered 8, after V lost 5 bases and J lost 1 base. CDR3 in amino acids: CSAPQTGSAKNIQYF. Written as DNA, the CDR3 is TGCAGTGCTCCTCAGACAGGGAGTGCCAAAAACATTCAGTACTTC.

This clone turned up a few times. A much larger clone is a single base away; this may be a read error. This chain uses TRBV20-1 with TRBJ2-7; unclear D gene. This CDR3 is 12 amino acids long. Germline V gives CDR1 DFQATT, CDR2 SNEGSKA (reference sequence). Deletions cut 2 bases from V and 12 bases from J, with 17 bases between. CDR3 nucleotide sequence: TGCAGTGCTAGAAGTCCACGGGCCCAGCTGTACTTC. Its translation: CSARSPRAQLYF.

This clone was detected many times. The chain is built from TRBV4-3 and TRBJ2-2, with unresolved D. V lost 0 bases and J lost 12, with 8 bases in between. The CDR3 is 12 amino acids. Looked up from germline, CDR1 is LGHNA and CDR2 is YSLEER. The CDR3 coding sequence is TGCGCCAGCAGCCAAGATCAAGGAAAGCTGTTTTTT. It codes for CASSQDQGKLFF.

This clone has a handful of counts. The chain employs TRBV6-1 and TRBJ1-1, with D hard to call. Germline CDR1 MNHNS, CDR2 SASEGT. This CDR3 region has 15 residues. The V end lost 3 bases, the J end lost 11 bases, and 22 bases lay between the germline ends. The CDR3 nucleotides are TGTGCCAGCAGTGATCGCGGGAGCCCCATCGTTGTGGCTTTCTTT. Encoded protein: CASSDRGSPIVVAFF.

The chain recombines TRBV11-1 with TRBJ2-1; the D gene could be TRBD1 or TRBD2 (6 bases each). V lost 1 base to trimming and J lost 4 bases, with 11 bases between them. Germline V CDR1 and CDR2: SGHAT, FQDESV (reference sequence). This CDR3 has 15 amino acids. The CDR3 DNA reads TGTGCCAGCAGCTTAGTAAGGGGGGCGTACAATGAGCAGTTCTTC. Protein: CASSLVRGAYNEQFF.

There are many counts of this clone. CDR3 sequence: CASSLDSPYQFF. The CDR3 region has the DNA TGTGCCAGCAGCTTGGATAGCCCCTACCAGTTCTTC. The chain combines TRBV5-6 with TRBJ2-1; no definite D call. This CDR3 has 12 amino acids. Germline CDR1 is SGHDT and CDR2 is YYEEEE. V lost 0 bases to trimming and J lost 13 bases, with 11 bases between them. The entire variable domain, with the rest obtained from reference TRBV5-6 and TRBJ2-1, is as follows: DAGVTQSPTHLIKTRGQQVTLRCSPKSGHDTVSWYQQALGQGPQFIFQYYEEEERQRGNFPDRFSGHQFPNYSSELNVNALLLGDSALYLCASSLDSPYQFFGPGTRLTVL.

This clone appeared a few times. A much larger clone lies a single base off, so this may be a read error. The same CDR3 is also encoded by other DNA sequences in this sample. The genes are TRBV7-3 and TRBJ2-3, with TRBD1 matching over 8 bases. CDR3 length: 15 amino acids. Germline CDR1 and CDR2: SGHTA and FQGTGA. V was clipped by 0 bases and J by 4 bases; unmatched bases: 3. The CDR3 nucleotides are TGTGCCAGCAGCTTAACAGGGACAGGTCCAGATACGCAGTATTTT. Translating gives CASSLTGTGPDTQYF.

Many counts were recorded for this clone. This chain links TRBV24-1 with TRBJ2-3; 13 positions agree with TRBD2. Per germline, CDR1 KGHDR and CDR2 SFDVKD. The trim removed 2 bases at V and 4 bases at J, leaving 8 bases unmatched. The CDR3 covers 18 residues. CDR3 region: CATSDWGVGLAGADTQYF. CDR3 DNA sequence: TGTGCCACCAGTGATTGGGGGGTTGGACTAGCGGGAGCAGATACGCAGTATTTT.

This clone showed up just a few times. This sequence may be a read error, since a much larger clone differs from it by one base. This chain uses TRBV11-2 with TRBJ1-1, with unresolved D. The CDR3 has 17 amino acids. Germline values: CDR1 SGHAT, CDR2 FQNNGV. With 6 bases removed from V and 4 bases from J, the gap between germline ends came to 24 bases. The CDR3 DNA reads TGTGCCAGCAGTCTGACCGGAGCAGGAGGCAAACCCACTGAAGCTTTCTTT. As protein: CASSLTGAGGKPTEAFF.

Concerning this clone itself: Its ends do not fully match the called genes, so a read error is possible. The rearrangement links TRBV20-1 to TRBJ2-3, with D perhaps TRBD2 (6 bases). Germline CDR1 is DFQATT and CDR2 is SNEGSKA (reference sequence). This CDR3 comprises 13 residues. CDR3 sequence reads: CSAPTSSTYTQYF. CDR3 sequence (DNA): TGTAGTGCCCCGACTAGTAGCACATATACGCAGTATTTT.

This clone has ten or more counts. Other nucleotide sequences from this sample produce the same CDR3. This sequence joins TRBV20-1 and TRBJ2-5; D is unclear. The CDR3 loop spans 10 amino acids. The V end was cut by 5 bases, the J end by 1 base, with 2 bases between. Looked up from germline, CDR1 is DFQATT and CDR2 is SNEGSKA (reference sequence). The CDR3 sequence is CSAPQETQYF. For the CDR3, the DNA is TGCAGTGCTCCCCAAGAGACCCAGTACTTC.

This clone was counted ten times or more. The CDR3 is CASSWRYNEQFF. CDR3 sequence (DNA): TGTGCCAGCAGTTGGAGGTACAATGAGCAGTTCTTC. The chain links TRBV5-6 to TRBJ2-1; D may be TRBD2 (5 bases). From germline, CDR1 is SGHDT and CDR2 YYEEEE. The germline V and J ends were trimmed by 5 bases and 4 bases, with 7 bases remaining between them. The CDR3 has 12 residues. Based on the CDR3 plus reference TRBV5-6 and TRBJ2-1, the full variable domain is DAGVTQSPTHLIKTRGQQVTLRCSPKSGHDTVSWYQQALGQGPQFIFQYYEEEERQRGNFPDRFSGHQFPNYSSELNVNALLLGDSALYLCASSWRYNEQFFGPGTRLTVL.

This clone was counted many times. This chain joins TRBV4-1 and TRBJ2-7; 7 nucleotides agree with TRBD1. The V segment lost 4 bases and the J segment 0 bases; nucleotides outside the gene matches: 12. The CDR3 is 17 residues long. Germline lookup yields CDR1 MGHRA and CDR2 YSYEKL. The CDR3 bases are TGCGCCAGCAGCCTAGGCCGGACAGGTCCTAGCTCCTACGAGCAGTACTTC. Residues: CASSLGRTGPSSYEQYF.

This clone was recorded many times. This chain links TRBV20-1 with TRBJ1-1; D is undetermined. CDR1 is DFQATT and CDR2 is SNEGSKA in the germline V gene (reference sequence). This CDR3 contains 14 residues. The V and J ends lost 6 bases and 0 bases respectively, with 14 bases between them. The CDR3 loop reads CSATSPLMNTEAFF. DNA of the CDR3: TGCAGTGCCACCTCGCCACTCATGAACACTGAAGCTTTCTTT.

As concerns this clone: A much larger clone differs by one base, so this may be a read error. The chain uses TRBV9 and TRBJ2-1; TRBD2 aligns across 9 bases. V was clipped by 1 base and J by 7 bases; unmatched bases: 6. Germline assignment: CDR1 SGDLS and CDR2 YYNGEE. There are 15 residues in the CDR3. CDR3 in DNA: TGTGCCAGCAGCGTATGGACTAGCGTGGGTAATGAGCAGTTCTTC. It is translated as CASSVWTSVGNEQFF.

The gene calls are TRBV19 and TRBJ2-7, with 8 nucleotides matching TRBD1. The V and J ends lost 3 bases and 2 bases, in that order; junction bases with no gene match: 6. The CDR3 has 15 amino acids. Looked up from germline, CDR1 is LNHDA and CDR2 is SQIVND (reference sequence). CDR3 in DNA: TGTGCCAGTAGTATTGGAGCAGGGGGCACCTACGAGCAGTACTTC. Its translation is CASSIGAGGTYEQYF.

The table lists this clone with many counts. The chain uses TRBV30 and TRBJ2-3; D is perhaps TRBD1 or TRBD2 (5 bases each). Germline V gene lookup returns CDR1 GTSNPN and CDR2 SVGIG (reference sequence). Trimming removed 0 bases from V and 0 bases from J, with 10 bases in between. The CDR3 has 15 amino acids. The CDR3: CAWSVWGSSTDTQYF. The CDR3 DNA reads as TGTGCCTGGAGTGTTTGGGGGTCTAGCACAGATACGCAGTATTTT.

As for this clone: The junction departs from germline at one end; a sequencing error may be responsible. DNA for the CDR3: TGTGCCAGCAGTTTTGTTAACGTACGCTACGATCAGTACTTC. Protein: CASSFVNVRYDQYF. This rearrangement joins TRBV28 to TRBJ2-7; D is unresolved. The CDR3 is 14 amino acids. Germline values: CDR1 MDHEN, CDR2 SYDVKM.

This clone was seen many times. V usage is TRBV12-5 and J usage is TRBJ2-7, with unresolved D. Trimming pared 0 bases from V and 5 bases from J, leaving 14 bases between. This CDR3 is built from 15 residues. Looked up from germline, CDR1 is LGHNT and CDR2 is FRNRAP. In DNA form, the CDR3 reads TGTGCTAGTGGTTTGGTACGGCCGGCTGAGGACGAGCAGTACTTC. It translates to CASGLVRPAEDEQYF.

This clone appeared a few times. One end of the junction is discordant with germline, which a read error may explain. The gene calls are TRBV2 and TRBJ2-3, with D unresolved. The CDR3 loop spans 13 amino acids. CDR1 and CDR2 from the germline V gene are SNHLY and FYNNEI. CDR3 DNA sequence: TGTGTCAGCAGCCCCCCCACGGCAGATACGCAGTATTTT. It is translated as CVSSPPTADTQYF.

Remarks on this clone: A much larger clone differs by one base, so this may be a read error. The chain links TRBV5-1 to TRBJ2-1; 13 nucleotides match TRBD2. The CDR3 is made up of 20 amino acids. CDR1 is SGHRS and CDR2 is YFSETQ in the germline V gene. V lost 3 bases and J lost 4; bases outside the gene matches: 16. The CDR3 sequence: CASSSLFGTSGINRYNEQFF. The CDR3 nucleotides read TGCGCCAGCAGCTCGTTGTTCGGGACTAGCGGGATTAATAGGTACAATGAGCAGTTCTTC.

As concerns this clone: One base away lies a much larger clone, so this may be a sequencing read error. The chain combines TRBV2 with TRBJ2-1, with D possibly called TRBD1 or TRBD2 (5 bases each). The CDR3 extends over 13 amino acids. Germline CDR1 and CDR2: SNHLY and FYNNEI. Trimming left V 6 bases short and J 12 bases short, with 18 bases between. The CDR3 DNA follows: TGTGCCAGCAGGGGGGACCCCTACATTGGGCAGTTCTTC. It specifies CASRGDPYIGQFF. The variable domain in full, with the rest retrieved from reference TRBV2 and TRBJ2-1, is EPEVTQTPSHQVTQMGQEVILRCVPISNHLYFYWYRQILGQKVEFLVSFYNNEISEKSEIFDDQFSVERPDGSNFTLKIRSTKLEDSAMYFCASRGDPYIGQFFGPGTRLTVL.

This clone was counted at least ten times. The J gene is TRBJ2-5, the V gene TRBV29-1; TRBD1 or TRBD2 may be the D gene (7 bases each). Trimming took 6 bases from V and 2 from J, leaving 16 bases between them. Germline V gene sequence: CDR1 SQVTM, CDR2 ANQGSEA. This CDR3 has 14 residues. CDR3 nucleotide sequence: TGCAGCGTCTCGGGGGGCAGGGGGCAAGAGACCCAGTACTTC. Protein: CSVSGGRGQETQYF.

This clone was seen repeatedly, ten times or more. The J gene is TRBJ2-3, the V gene TRBV11-1, with 9 bases matching TRBD2. The junction had 9 bases not matched to a gene; V was cut back by 2 bases and J by 6 bases. Germline loops: CDR1 SGHAT, CDR2 FQDESV (reference sequence). There are 16 residues in the CDR3. CDR3 nucleotide sequence: TGTGCCAGCAGCTTACAACCGGGACTAGCATCTGATACGCAGTATTTT. It yields the protein CASSLQPGLASDTQYF.